Below, 5 T cell receptor beta chains from the same sample are listed, as sequenced in a study of identical twins. Via MiXCR, TCRdb re-called the 5' RACE reads, giving one row per CDR3 protein. The table lists about 190,000 distinct CDR3 sequences, roughly 15% of them singletons, with 40% to 45% in the top ten. These data also featured in a second study, about T cells expressing NK-cell markers.

Sequencing was done on a sample of CD8+ T cells sorted from blood. Receptor source: a woman aged 18-29 years in good health.

This clonotype was picked up a small number of times. The J gene is TRBJ2-3, the V gene TRBV10-1; a possible D gene is TRBD2 (5 bases). The CDR3 runs 15 residues. Germline V gene lookup returns CDR1 WNHNN and CDR2 SYGVQD (reference sequence). V was shortened by 5 bases and J by 4 bases, with 16 bases between the two germline ends. The CDR3 is CASSPGSFVADTQYF. Here the CDR3 DNA reads TGCGCCAGCAGTCCGGGGTCCTTCGTCGCAGATACGCAGTATTTT.

This clonotype was found a few times. The chain recombines TRBV5-1 with TRBJ2-3; TRBD2 aligns across 9 bases. Germline V gives CDR1 SGHRS, CDR2 YFSETQ. The V and J ends lost 3 bases and 3 bases, in that order; junction bases with no gene match: 8. There are 16 residues in the CDR3. CDR3 DNA: TGCGCCAGCAGCTCCCCGCCGGGACTAGCAACAGATACGCAGTATTTT. Encoded protein: CASSSPPGLATDTQYF.

This clonotype has just a few counts. V is TRBV27 and J is TRBJ2-7; D assignment may be TRBD1 or TRBD2 (5 bases each). Germline V gene lookup returns CDR1 MNHEY and CDR2 SMNVEV (reference sequence). V was pared by 2 bases and J by 2 bases, with 10 bases between. The CDR3 totals 14 residues. The CDR3 nucleotides read TGTGCCAGCAGTTTAGCAGGGAGCCCCTACGAGCAGTACTTC. Its translation is CASSLAGSPYEQYF.

The chain has TRBV12-3 or TRBV12-4 and TRBJ2-1, with unresolved D. Trimming removed 1 base at V and 4 bases at J, with 8 bases between. The CDR3 length is 14 residues. CDR3 sequence: CASSLGHKYNEQFF. The DNA of the CDR3 is TGTGCCAGCAGTTTAGGACATAAGTACAATGAGCAGTTCTTC.

The chain employs TRBV11-2 and TRBJ2-5; D unclear. Trimming cost V 2 bases and J 1 base, with 11 bases left between them. The CDR3 totals 15 residues. The V gene's germline CDR1 is SGHAT and CDR2 FQNNGV. The CDR3 reads CASSLKVSPQETQYF. CDR3 nucleotides: TGTGCCAGCAGCTTAAAAGTCAGCCCCCAAGAGACCCAGTACTTC.